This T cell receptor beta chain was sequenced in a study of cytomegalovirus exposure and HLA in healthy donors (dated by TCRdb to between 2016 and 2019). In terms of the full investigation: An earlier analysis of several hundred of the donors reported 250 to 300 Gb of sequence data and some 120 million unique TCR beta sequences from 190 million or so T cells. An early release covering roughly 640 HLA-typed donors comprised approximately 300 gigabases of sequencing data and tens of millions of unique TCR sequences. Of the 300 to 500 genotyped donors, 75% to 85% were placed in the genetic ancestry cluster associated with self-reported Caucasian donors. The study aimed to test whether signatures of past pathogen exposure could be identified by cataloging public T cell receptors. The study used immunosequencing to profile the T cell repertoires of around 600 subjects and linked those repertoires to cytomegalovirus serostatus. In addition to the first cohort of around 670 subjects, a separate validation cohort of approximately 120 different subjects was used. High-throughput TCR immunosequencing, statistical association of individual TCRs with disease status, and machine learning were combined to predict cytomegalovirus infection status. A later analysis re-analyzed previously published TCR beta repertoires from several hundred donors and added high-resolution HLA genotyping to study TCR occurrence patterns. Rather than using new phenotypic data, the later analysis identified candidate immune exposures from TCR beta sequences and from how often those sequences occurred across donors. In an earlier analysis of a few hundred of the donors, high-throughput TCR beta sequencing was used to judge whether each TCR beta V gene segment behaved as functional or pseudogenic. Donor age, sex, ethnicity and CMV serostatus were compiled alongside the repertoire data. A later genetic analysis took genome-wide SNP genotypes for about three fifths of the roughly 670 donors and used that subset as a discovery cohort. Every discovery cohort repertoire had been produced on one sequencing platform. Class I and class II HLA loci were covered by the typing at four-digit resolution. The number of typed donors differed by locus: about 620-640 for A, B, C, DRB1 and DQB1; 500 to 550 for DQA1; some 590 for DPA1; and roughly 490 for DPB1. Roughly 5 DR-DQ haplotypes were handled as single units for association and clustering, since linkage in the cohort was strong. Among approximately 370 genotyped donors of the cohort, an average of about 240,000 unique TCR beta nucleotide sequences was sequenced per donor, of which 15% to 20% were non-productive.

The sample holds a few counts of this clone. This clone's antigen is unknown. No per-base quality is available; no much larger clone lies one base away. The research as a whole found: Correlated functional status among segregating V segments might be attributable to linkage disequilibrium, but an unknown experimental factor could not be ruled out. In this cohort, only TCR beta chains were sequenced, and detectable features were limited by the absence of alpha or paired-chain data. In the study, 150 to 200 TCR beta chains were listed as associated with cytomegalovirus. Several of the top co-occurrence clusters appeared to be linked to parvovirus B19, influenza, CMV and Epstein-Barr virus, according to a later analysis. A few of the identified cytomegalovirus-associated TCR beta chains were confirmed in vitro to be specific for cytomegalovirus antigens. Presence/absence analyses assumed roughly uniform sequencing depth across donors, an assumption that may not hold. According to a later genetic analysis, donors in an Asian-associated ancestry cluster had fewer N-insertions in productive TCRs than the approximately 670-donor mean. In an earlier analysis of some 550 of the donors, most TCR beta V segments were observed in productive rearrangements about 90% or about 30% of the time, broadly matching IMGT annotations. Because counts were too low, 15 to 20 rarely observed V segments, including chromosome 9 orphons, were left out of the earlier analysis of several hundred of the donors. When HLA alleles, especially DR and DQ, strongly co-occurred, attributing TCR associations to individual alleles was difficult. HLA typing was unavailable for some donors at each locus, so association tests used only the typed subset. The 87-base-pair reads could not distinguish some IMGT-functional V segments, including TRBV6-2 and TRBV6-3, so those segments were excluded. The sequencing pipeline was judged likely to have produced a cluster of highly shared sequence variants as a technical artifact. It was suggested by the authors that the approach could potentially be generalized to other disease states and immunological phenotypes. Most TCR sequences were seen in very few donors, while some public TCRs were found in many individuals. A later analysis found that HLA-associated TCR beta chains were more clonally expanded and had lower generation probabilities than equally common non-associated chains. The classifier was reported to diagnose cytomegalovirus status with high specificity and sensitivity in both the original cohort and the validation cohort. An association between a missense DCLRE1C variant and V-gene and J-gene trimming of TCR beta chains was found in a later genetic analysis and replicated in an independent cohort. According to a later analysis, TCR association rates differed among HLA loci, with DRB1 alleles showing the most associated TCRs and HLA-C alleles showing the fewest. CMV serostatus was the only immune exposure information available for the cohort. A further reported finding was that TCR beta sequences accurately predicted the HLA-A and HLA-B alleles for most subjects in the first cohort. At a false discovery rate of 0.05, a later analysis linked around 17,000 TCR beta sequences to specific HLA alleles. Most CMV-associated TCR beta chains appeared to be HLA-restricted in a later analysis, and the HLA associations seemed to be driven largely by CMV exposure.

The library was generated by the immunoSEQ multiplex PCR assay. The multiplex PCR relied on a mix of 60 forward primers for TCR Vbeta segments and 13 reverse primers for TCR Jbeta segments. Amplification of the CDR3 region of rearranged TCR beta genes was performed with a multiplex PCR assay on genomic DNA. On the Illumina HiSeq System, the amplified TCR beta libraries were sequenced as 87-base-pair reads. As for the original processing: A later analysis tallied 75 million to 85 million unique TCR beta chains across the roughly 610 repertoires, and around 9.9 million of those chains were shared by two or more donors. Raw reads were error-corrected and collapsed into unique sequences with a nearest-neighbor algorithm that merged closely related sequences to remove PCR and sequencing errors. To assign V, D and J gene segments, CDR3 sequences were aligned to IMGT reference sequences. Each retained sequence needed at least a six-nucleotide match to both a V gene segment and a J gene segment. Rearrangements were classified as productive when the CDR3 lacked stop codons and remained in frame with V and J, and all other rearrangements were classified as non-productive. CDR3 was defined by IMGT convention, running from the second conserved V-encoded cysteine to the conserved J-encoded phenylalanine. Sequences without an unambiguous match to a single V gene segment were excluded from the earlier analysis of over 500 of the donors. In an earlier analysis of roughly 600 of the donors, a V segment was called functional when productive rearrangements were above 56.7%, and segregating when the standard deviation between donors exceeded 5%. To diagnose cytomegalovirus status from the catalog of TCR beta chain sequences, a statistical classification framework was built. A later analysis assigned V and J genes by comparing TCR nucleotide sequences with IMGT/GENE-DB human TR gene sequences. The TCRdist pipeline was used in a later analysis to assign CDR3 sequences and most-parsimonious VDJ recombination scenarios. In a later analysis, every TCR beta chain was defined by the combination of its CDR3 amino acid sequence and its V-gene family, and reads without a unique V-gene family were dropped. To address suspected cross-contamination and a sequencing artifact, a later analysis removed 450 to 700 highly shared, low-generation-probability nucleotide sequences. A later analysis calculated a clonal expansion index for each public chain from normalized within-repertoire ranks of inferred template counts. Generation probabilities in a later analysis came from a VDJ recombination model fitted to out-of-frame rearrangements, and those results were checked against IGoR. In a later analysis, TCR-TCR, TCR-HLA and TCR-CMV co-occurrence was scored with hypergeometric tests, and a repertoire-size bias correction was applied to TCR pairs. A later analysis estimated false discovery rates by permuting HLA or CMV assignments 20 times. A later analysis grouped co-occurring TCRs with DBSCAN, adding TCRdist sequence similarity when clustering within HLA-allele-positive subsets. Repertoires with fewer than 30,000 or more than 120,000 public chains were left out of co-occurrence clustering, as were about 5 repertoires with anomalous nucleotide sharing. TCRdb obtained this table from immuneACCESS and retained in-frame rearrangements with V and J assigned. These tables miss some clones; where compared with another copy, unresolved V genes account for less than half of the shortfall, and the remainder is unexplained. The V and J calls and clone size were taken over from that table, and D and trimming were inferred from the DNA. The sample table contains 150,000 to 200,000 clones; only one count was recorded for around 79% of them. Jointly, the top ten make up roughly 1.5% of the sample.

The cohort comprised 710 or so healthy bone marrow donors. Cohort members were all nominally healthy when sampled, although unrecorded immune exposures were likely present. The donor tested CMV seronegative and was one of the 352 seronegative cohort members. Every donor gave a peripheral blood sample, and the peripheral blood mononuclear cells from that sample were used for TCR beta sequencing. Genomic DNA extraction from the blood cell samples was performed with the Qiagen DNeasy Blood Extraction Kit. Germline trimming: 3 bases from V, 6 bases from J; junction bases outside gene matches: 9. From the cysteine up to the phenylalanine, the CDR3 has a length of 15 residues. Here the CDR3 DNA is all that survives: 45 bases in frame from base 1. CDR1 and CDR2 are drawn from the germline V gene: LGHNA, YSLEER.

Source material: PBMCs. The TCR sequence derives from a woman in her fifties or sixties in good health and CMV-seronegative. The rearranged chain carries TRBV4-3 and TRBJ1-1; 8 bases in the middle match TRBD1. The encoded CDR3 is CASSHSQGGRAEAFF. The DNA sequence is TGCGCCAGCAGCCACTCACAGGGGGGAAGGGCTGAAGCTTTCTTT.